This record covers a single T cell receptor (beta chain). The sample belongs to a study of blood T cell repertoires in COVID-19. Germline V gene data show CDR1 as LNHDA and CDR2 as SQIVND (reference sequence). CDR3 size: 13 residues. V trimming: 7 bases; J trimming: 1 base; junction bases outside the gene matches: 3. Assay used: immunoSEQ multiplex PCR; TCRdb lists only in-frame clones, some missing. The sample holds more than 95,000 clones, 90% seen once. The chain recombines TRBV19 with TRBJ1-2; 7 bases are shared with TRBD1. This receptor was identified in a man in his sixties with acute or convalescent COVID-19. Input material: peripheral blood. The CDR3: CASTQGSNYGYTF. The CDR3 bases are TGTGCCAGTACACAGGGGAGTAACTATGGCTACACCTTC.